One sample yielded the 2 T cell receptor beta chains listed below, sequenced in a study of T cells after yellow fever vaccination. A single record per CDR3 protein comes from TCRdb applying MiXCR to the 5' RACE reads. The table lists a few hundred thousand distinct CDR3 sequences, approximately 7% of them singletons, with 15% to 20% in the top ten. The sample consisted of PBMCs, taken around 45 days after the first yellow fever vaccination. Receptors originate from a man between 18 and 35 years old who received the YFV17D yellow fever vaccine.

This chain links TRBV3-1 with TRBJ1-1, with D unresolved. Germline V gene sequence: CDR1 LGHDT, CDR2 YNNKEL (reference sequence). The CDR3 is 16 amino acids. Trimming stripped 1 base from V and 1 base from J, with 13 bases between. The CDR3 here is CASSQADVQSNTEAFF. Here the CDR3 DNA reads TGTGCCAGCAGCCAAGCGGACGTACAATCGAACACTGAAGCTTTCTTT. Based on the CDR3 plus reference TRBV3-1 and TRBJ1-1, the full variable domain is DTAVSQTPKYLVTQMGNDKSIKCEQNLGHDTMYWYKQDSKKFLKIMFSYNNKELIINETVPNRFSPKSPDKAHLNLHINSLELGDSAVYFCASSQADVQSNTEAFFGQGTRLTVV.

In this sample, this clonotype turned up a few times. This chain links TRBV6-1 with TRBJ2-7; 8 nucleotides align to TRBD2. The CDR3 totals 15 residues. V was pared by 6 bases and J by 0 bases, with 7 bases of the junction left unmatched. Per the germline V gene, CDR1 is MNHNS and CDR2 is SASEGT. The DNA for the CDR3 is TGTGCCAGCAGCCCAGCCGGGGGGGGCTCCTACGAGCAGTACGTC. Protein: CASSPAGGGSYEQYV.